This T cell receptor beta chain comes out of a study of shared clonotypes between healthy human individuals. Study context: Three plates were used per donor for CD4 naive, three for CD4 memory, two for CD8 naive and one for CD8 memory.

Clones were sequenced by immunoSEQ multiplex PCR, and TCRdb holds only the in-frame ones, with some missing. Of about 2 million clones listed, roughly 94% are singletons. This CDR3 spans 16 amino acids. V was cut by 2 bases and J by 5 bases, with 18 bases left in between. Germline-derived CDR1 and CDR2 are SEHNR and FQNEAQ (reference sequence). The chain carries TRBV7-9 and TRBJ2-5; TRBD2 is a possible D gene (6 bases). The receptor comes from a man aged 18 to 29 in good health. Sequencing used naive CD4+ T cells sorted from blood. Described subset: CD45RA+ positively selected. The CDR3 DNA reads TGTGCCAGCAGCTTAATGGGGTTTGGGGGAGGTGAGACCCAGTACTTC. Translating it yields CASSLMGFGGGETQYF.